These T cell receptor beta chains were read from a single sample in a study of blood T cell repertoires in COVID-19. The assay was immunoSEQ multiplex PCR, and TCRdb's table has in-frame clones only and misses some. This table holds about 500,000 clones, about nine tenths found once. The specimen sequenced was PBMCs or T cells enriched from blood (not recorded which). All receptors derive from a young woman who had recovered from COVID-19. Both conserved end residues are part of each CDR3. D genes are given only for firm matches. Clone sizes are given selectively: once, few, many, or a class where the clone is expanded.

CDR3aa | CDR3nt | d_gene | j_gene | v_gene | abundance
CASSPGFAFFGYTF | TGTGCCAGCAGCCCAGGGTTTGCTTTTTTTGGCTACACCTTC | NA | TRBJ1-2 | TRBV7-3 | NA
CASSQPEYENTEAFF | TGCGCCAGCAGCCAACCTGAGTACGAGAACACTGAAGCTTTCTTT | NA | TRBJ1-1 | TRBV4-1 | NA
CASSEEGGEGYEQYF | TGTGCCAGCAGTGAAGAGGGGGGGGAGGGTTACGAGCAGTACTTC | NA | TRBJ2-7 | TRBV6-1 | once
CASSLNEETGANVLTF | TGTGCCAGCAGTTTAAACGAGGAGACTGGGGCCAACGTCCTGACTTTC | NA | TRBJ2-6 | TRBV28 | once
CASSDTGPHSYEQYF | TGTGCCAGCAGCGATACAGGGCCACACTCCTACGAGCAGTACTTC | NA | TRBJ2-7 | TRBV7-9 | few
CASSPMSGANVLTF | TGTGCCAGCAGCCCTATGTCTGGGGCCAACGTCCTGACTTTC | NA | TRBJ2-6 | TRBV5-4 | NA
CASSLEKIYGYTF | TGCGCCAGCAGCCTCGAGAAGATCTATGGCTACACCTTC | NA | TRBJ1-2 | TRBV5-1 | NA
CASSPMPTAQNTEAFF | TGTGCCAGCAGCCCCATGCCGACAGCCCAGAACACTGAAGCTTTCTTT | NA | TRBJ1-1 | TRBV7-2 | few
CASQSMETQYF | TGTGCCAGCCAGTCGATGGAGACCCAGTACTTC | NA | TRBJ2-5 | TRBV11-1 | NA
CASSRTERGGPRETQYF | TGTGCCAGCAGTCGTACTGAACGGGGGGGCCCCCGAGAGACCCAGTACTTC | TRBD2 | TRBJ2-5 | TRBV27 | NA
CASSFAGSMLTEAFF | TGTGCCAGCAGCTTTGCAGGGTCGATGCTCACTGAAGCTTTCTTT | NA | TRBJ1-1 | TRBV11-2 | NA
CASNPGGTEAFF | TGTGCCAGCAACCCCGGGGGAACTGAAGCTTTCTTT | NA | TRBJ1-1 | TRBV28 | once
CASSLSGQGYYEQYF | TGTGCCAGCAGTTTATCCGGACAGGGGTACTACGAGCAGTACTTC | TRBD1 | TRBJ2-7 | TRBV28 | NA
CASSHPSSGWTEAFF | TGTGCCAGCAGCCACCCGTCGTCCGGTTGGACTGAAGCTTTCTTT | NA | TRBJ1-1 | TRBV3-1/TRBV3-2 | NA
CASSQELESRWEPQHF | TGCGCCAGCAGCCAAGAGCTAGAGAGCCGCTGGGAGCCCCAGCATTTT | NA | TRBJ1-5 | TRBV4-1 | NA
CASSFGEGEGYTF | TGCGCCAGCAGCTTTGGGGAGGGAGAGGGCTACACCTTC | NA | TRBJ1-2 | TRBV5-1 | NA